This paragraph reports one T cell receptor (beta chain). Its antigen is as yet unknown. Sequencing was performed with immunoSEQ multiplex PCR; in TCRdb, only in-frame clones are kept and a portion is missing. The table has fewer than 110,000 clones, roughly 93% seen once; the top ten hold around 1%. Trimming cost V 2 bases and J 7 bases, with 18 bases left between them. The V gene's germline CDR1 is LGHNT and CDR2 FRNRAP. The length of the CDR3 is 15 residues. The data derive from a study of graft-versus-host responses after intestinal transplantation. The TCR originated in a human donor who received an intestinal transplant. The rearrangement joins TRBV12-5 to TRBJ2-7; no reliable D call. The sequencing here drew on unstimulated CD8+ T cells sorted from spleen or lymph node cells, taken before intestinal transplant. CDR3 protein: CASGLTNVGTREQYF. CDR3 sequence (DNA): TGTGCTAGTGGTTTGACCAACGTCGGAACTCGTGAGCAGTACTTC.